One and the same sample provided the 30 T cell receptor beta chains below, sequenced in a study of blood T cells in healthy people across ages (dated by TCRdb to about 2015). Library generation was performed with 5' RACE. TCRdb names Illumina HiSeq 2500 as the instrument used. A second roughly 6 to 11 cycle PCR used a sample-barcoded 5' primer and a J-beta primer mix. TCRdb reran the public reads through fastp at Q25 and MiXCR, keeping productive beta chains. Rows with one shared CDR3 protein collapse into an entry with the most common genes and DNA. Within this sample are 600,000 to 800,000 distinct CDR3 sequences, with roughly 21% of them counted one time only. 3% to 4% of the sample rests with the top ten. The specimen was blood. All receptors derive from a man in his sixties or seventies in good health.

This clonotype was counted many times. The gene calls are TRBV7-3 and TRBJ2-1, with TRBD1 as a possible D gene (6 bases). Looked up from germline, CDR1 is SGHTA and CDR2 is FQGTGA. The V end lost 2 bases, the J end lost 7 bases, and 9 bases lay between the germline ends. This CDR3 has 13 amino acids. CDR3 sequence reads: CASSLPGVNEQFF. The CDR3 coding sequence is TGTGCCAGCAGCTTACCAGGGGTGAATGAGCAGTTCTTC. The entire variable domain, with the rest obtained from reference TRBV7-3 and TRBJ2-1, is as follows: GAGVSQTPSNKVTEKGKYVELRCDPISGHTALYWYRQSLGQGPEFLIYFQGTGAADDSGLPNDRFFAVRPEGSVSTLKIQRTERGDSAVYLCASSLPGVNEQFFGPGTRLTVL.

The chain is built from TRBV5-1 and TRBJ2-5; D may be TRBD1 (6 bases). The CDR3 sequence is 15 residues long. Trimming stripped 0 bases from V and 5 bases from J, with 14 bases between. Per germline, CDR1 SGHRS and CDR2 YFSETQ. Here the CDR3 DNA reads TGCGCCAGCAGCTTGGTGCCCACAGGGTCGGAGACCCAGTACTTC. It yields the protein CASSLVPTGSETQYF.

The table lists this clonotype with many counts. This sequence joins TRBV5-1 and TRBJ2-7, with 7 bases lining up with TRBD1. This CDR3 spans 14 amino acids. After removal of 1 base from V and 3 bases from J, the junction contained 4 bases not matched to a gene. Germline V gives CDR1 SGHRS, CDR2 YFSETQ. The CDR3 loop is CASSLQGVVYEQYF. The DNA of the CDR3 is TGCGCCAGCAGCTTGCAGGGGGTGGTCTACGAGCAGTACTTC.

The J gene is TRBJ2-5, the V gene TRBV11-2; 7 bases line up with TRBD2. The DNA end is more similar to TRBJ2-7, so the J call may be wrong. This CDR3 has 13 amino acids. Germline CDR1 SGHAT, CDR2 FQNNGV. Written as DNA, the CDR3 is TGTGCCAACACGTGGGGGGGGGGCTACGAGCAGTACTTC. It translates to CANTWGGGYEQYF.

This clonotype has only a few counts. CDR3 nucleotide sequence: TGTGCCAGCAGCGTTGGGACTAGCGGACAAAACATTCAGTACTTC. As protein: CASSVGTSGQNIQYF. The chain employs TRBV9 and TRBJ2-4; 11 bases are shared with TRBD2. Trimming cost V 2 bases and J 5 bases; bases outside gene matches: 3. Germline-derived CDR1 and CDR2 are SGDLS and YYNGEE. The CDR3 has 15 residues.

The sample holds a few counts of this clonotype. The V and J genes are TRBV20-1 and TRBJ2-4, with D perhaps matching TRBD2 (5 bases). Germline-derived CDR1 and CDR2 are DFQATT and SNEGSKA (reference sequence). CDR3 size: 13 residues. V was clipped by 2 bases and J by 10 bases, with 15 bases between them. The CDR3 DNA sequence: TGCAGTGCTAGACTCCGGCCTGAGGGTATTCAGTACTTC. Its translation: CSARLRPEGIQYF.

This clonotype was detected ten times or more. The CDR3 loop is CASSYGASGANVLTF. DNA of the CDR3: TGTGCCAGCAGTTACGGGGCATCAGGGGCCAACGTCCTGACTTTC. J is TRBJ2-6 and V is TRBV12-3 or TRBV12-4; D might be TRBD1 or TRBD2, each matching 5 bases. The CDR3 extends over 15 amino acids. V lost 4 bases, J lost 4 bases, and 11 bases lay in between.

This sequence joins TRBV7-2 and TRBJ2-1; maybe TRBD1 (5 bases). This CDR3 comprises 15 residues. Germline values: CDR1 SGHTA, CDR2 FQGNSA. V shed 5 bases and J shed 6 bases, with 17 bases lying between them. The DNA of the CDR3 is TGTGCCAGCAGCGATAATCAGGGCGCCCGCAATGAGCAGTTCTTC. It encodes CASSDNQGARNEQFF.

This clonotype has ten or more counts. The chain combines TRBV9 with TRBJ2-1; D not certain. The CDR3 has 14 residues. The V end lost 2 bases, the J end lost 5 bases, and 11 bases lay between the germline ends. Germline V gives CDR1 SGDLS, CDR2 YYNGEE. CDR3 nucleotide sequence: TGTGCCAGCAGCGTTGGGCAATTAAACAATGAGCAGTTCTTC. Translating it yields CASSVGQLNNEQFF. Drawing the rest from reference TRBV9 and TRBJ2-1, the complete variable domain is DSGVTQTPKHLITATGQRVTLRCSPRSGDLSVYWYQQSLDQGLQFLIQYYNGEERAKGNILERFSAQQFPDLHSELNLSSLELGDSALYFCASSVGQLNNEQFFGPGTRLTVL.

A few counts support this clonotype. The chain employs TRBV5-5 and TRBJ2-5; possible D gene TRBD1, 6 bases. The DNA matches TRBJ2-1 better at its end, which makes the J call doubtful. This CDR3 is built from 14 residues. From germline, CDR1 is SGHKS and CDR2 YYEKEE (reference sequence). The CDR3 DNA follows: TGTGCCAGCAGCTTCCCGGACAGCAAAAATGAGCAGTTCTTC. It yields the protein CASSFPDSKNEQFF.

This clonotype was observed once. The chain uses TRBV6-5 and TRBJ2-3; 12 bases align to TRBD2. The germline V gene has CDR1 MNHEY and CDR2 SVGAGI. After removal of 4 bases from V and 4 bases from J, the junction contained 6 bases not matched to a gene. This CDR3 comprises 16 residues. CDR3 DNA: TGTGCCAGCAGTTCCCCTAGCGGGAGGGCCCCAGATACGCAGTATTTT. Translation: CASSSPSGRAPDTQYF.

Many counts were recorded for this clonotype. The chain recombines TRBV11-1 with TRBJ2-3; D ambiguous. Trimming removed 2 bases from V and 7 bases from J, with 13 bases in between. This CDR3 is built from 14 residues. CDR1 is SGHAT, CDR2 FQDESV, per germline (reference sequence). The CDR3 is CASSLSAFGYTQYF. Written as DNA, the CDR3 is TGTGCCAGCAGCTTATCAGCTTTTGGATATACGCAGTATTTT.

This clonotype came up a few times. This chain links TRBV24-1 with TRBJ2-1, with D perhaps assigned TRBD1 or TRBD2 (5 bases each). V lost 3 bases and J 0 bases, leaving 8 bases between the germline ends. The V gene's germline CDR1 is KGHDR and CDR2 SFDVKD. CDR3 size: 15 residues. CDR3 nucleotides: TGTGCCACCAGTGATCGGGACGTCTCCTACAATGAGCAGTTCTTC. Its translation is CATSDRDVSYNEQFF.

This clonotype showed up just a few times. The rearrangement links TRBV5-1 to TRBJ2-5; D is unresolved. This CDR3 has 10 amino acids. Germline CDR1 is SGHRS and CDR2 is YFSETQ. V was shortened by 8 bases and J by 4 bases, with 6 bases between the two germline ends. CDR3 sequence: CARERETQYF. The CDR3 DNA reads TGCGCCAGGGAAAGAGAGACCCAGTACTTC.

J is TRBJ2-6 and V is TRBV5-6; D is unclear. The CDR3 covers 18 residues. Germline V gives CDR1 SGHDT, CDR2 YYEEEE. V lost 1 base and J lost 0, with 14 bases in between. CDR3 region: CASSLRRQADSGANVLTF. The CDR3 nucleotides are TGTGCCAGCAGCTTGCGTCGGCAGGCGGACTCTGGGGCCAACGTCCTGACTTTC. The full variable domain, in which reference TRBV5-6 and TRBJ2-6 provide the parts outside the CDR3, is DAGVTQSPTHLIKTRGQQVTLRCSPKSGHDTVSWYQQALGQGPQFIFQYYEEEERQRGNFPDRFSGHQFPNYSSELNVNALLLGDSALYLCASSLRRQADSGANVLTFGAGSRLTVL.

The V gene is TRBV6-6, the J gene TRBJ1-2; 8 bases agree with TRBD1. V lost 5 bases to trimming and J lost 6 bases; unmatched junction nucleotides: 14. The germline CDR1 and CDR2 sequences are MNHNY and SVGAGI (reference sequence). The CDR3 consists of 16 residues. CDR3 protein: CASSQNRGITGHGYTF. The CDR3 DNA follows: TGTGCCAGCAGTCAGAACAGGGGGATTACGGGGCATGGCTACACCTTC.

This clonotype was observed a handful of times. This sequence joins TRBV23-1 and TRBJ2-5; D gene uncertain. The J call may be faulty, since TRBJ2-7 better matches the DNA end. TRBV23-1 is an open reading frame whose function is uncertain. The CDR3 is made up of 14 amino acids. CDR3 region: CASSQSDVSYEQYF. In DNA, the CDR3 is TGCGCCAGCAGTCAATCGGACGTCAGCTACGAGCAGTACTTC.

Here the CDR3 reads CASSIAGGRQETQYF. For the CDR3, the DNA is TGTGCCAGCAGCATCGCGGGAGGTCGGCAAGAGACCCAGTACTTC. This chain uses TRBV7-9 with TRBJ2-5; 8 nucleotides line up with TRBD2. Germline CDR1 SEHNR, CDR2 FQNEAQ (reference sequence). Losses at the gene ends were 5 bases for V and 2 bases for J; bases not matched to a gene: 7. The CDR3 extends over 15 amino acids.

V gene TRBV21-1 combines with J gene TRBJ2-5; TRBD2 reflects the table's D call only, with no check against the DNA. TRBV21-1 is listed as a pseudogene. The CDR3 spans 17 residues. For the CDR3, the DNA is TGTGCCAGCAGCAAAGAGAGACTAGCGGGAGAAGGAGAGACCCAGTACTTC. Translation gives CASSKERLAGEGETQYF.

The chain's CDR3 is CSVEEQGETEAFF. CDR3 bases: TGCAGCGTTGAAGAACAGGGAGAAACTGAAGCTTTCTTT. The chain is built from TRBV29-1 and TRBJ1-1, with TRBD1 as a possible D gene (6 bases). V was trimmed by 0 bases and J by 5 bases, leaving 10 bases between them. Germline CDR1 and CDR2: SQVTM and ANQGSEA. The CDR3 has 13 amino acids.

The chain uses TRBV20-1 and TRBJ2-5; TRBD2 aligns across 7 bases. The J call is doubtful: the DNA matches TRBJ2-7 better. This CDR3 contains 10 residues. The germline V gene encodes CDR1 DFQATT and CDR2 SNEGSKA (reference sequence). For the CDR3, the DNA is TGCAGTGTAAGCGGGAACGAGCAGTACTTC. Its translation: CSVSGNEQYF.

This sequence joins TRBV6-1 and TRBJ1-5; unclear D gene. Per the germline V gene, CDR1 is MNHNS and CDR2 is SASEGT. The V gene lost 6 bases and the J gene lost 0 bases, with 12 bases spanning the gap. CDR3 size: 15 residues. In DNA, the CDR3 is TGTGCCAGCAGATCTCAGTCAGATAGCAATCAGCCCCAGCATTTT. Protein product: CASRSQSDSNQPQHF.

The chain employs TRBV6-5 and TRBJ2-7; D may match TRBD1 or TRBD2 (5 bases each). CDR1 MNHEY and CDR2 SVGAGI come from the germline V gene. The CDR3 length is 12 residues. Trimming cost V 5 bases and J 8 bases, with 13 bases left between them. The CDR3 region is CASSRDRTKQYF. The CDR3 DNA reads TGTGCCAGCAGTAGGGACCGTACTAAGCAGTACTTC.

This chain uses TRBV20-1 with TRBJ2-1; the match to TRBD2 covers 8 bases. Per germline, CDR1 DFQATT and CDR2 SNEGSKA (reference sequence). The CDR3 totals 13 residues. V trimming: 6 bases; J trimming: 8 bases; junction bases outside the gene matches: 9. CDR3 sequence reads: CSATRTSLDEQFF. CDR3 DNA sequence: TGCAGTGCAACAAGGACTAGCTTGGATGAGCAGTTCTTC.

In this sample, this clonotype turned up a few times. The V and J genes are TRBV9 and TRBJ2-4; 11 positions match TRBD1. Germline V CDR1 and CDR2: SGDLS, YYNGEE. This CDR3 has 17 amino acids. V shed 0 bases and J 1 base; nucleotides not matched to a gene: 3. CDR3 bases: TGTGCCAGCAGCGTAGACGGGACAGGGGGGGCCAAAAACATTCAGTACTTC. Amino acid sequence: CASSVDGTGGAKNIQYF.

This clonotype came up many times. The chain joins TRBV5-1 to TRBJ2-3, with D maybe TRBD2 (6 bases). Per germline, CDR1 SGHRS and CDR2 YFSETQ. The CDR3 contains 15 residues. The ends were cut back, 0 bases at V and 0 bases at J, with 8 bases in the middle. CDR3 nucleotides: TGCGCCAGCAGCTTGGCCGGGACTAGCACAGATACGCAGTATTTT. Residues: CASSLAGTSTDTQYF.

This clonotype was recorded at least ten times. The chain is built from TRBV2 and TRBJ1-5, with D possibly matching TRBD1 (5 bases). This CDR3 comprises 13 residues. Between the trimmed V and J ends, which lost 8 bases and 2 bases, there was a span of 10 bases. The germline V gene has CDR1 SNHLY and CDR2 FYNNEI. CDR3 protein: CASQMGGNQPQHF. The CDR3 bases are TGTGCCAGCCAAATGGGGGGCAATCAGCCCCAGCATTTT.

This clonotype was detected only a few times. The rearrangement links TRBV12-3 or TRBV12-4 to TRBJ1-6, with TRBD1 matching over 7 bases. With 5 bases clipped from V and 6 bases from J, the junction kept 7 bases outside the gene matches. The CDR3 extends over 15 amino acids. This CDR3 is CASSNLHRGNSPLHF. The CDR3 bases are TGTGCCAGCAGTAATCTCCACAGGGGTAATTCACCCCTCCACTTT.

This clonotype showed up just a few times. The V and J genes are TRBV10-3 and TRBJ1-1; D unclear. Trimming stripped 0 bases from V and 1 base from J, with 6 bases between. CDR1 and CDR2 (germline): ENHRY, SYGVKD. This CDR3 is 14 amino acids long. CDR3 DNA: TGTGCCATCAGTGAGTCGATGAGGAACACTGAAGCTTTCTTT. It is translated as CAISESMRNTEAFF.

J is TRBJ2-5 and V is TRBV24-1, with 9 bases fitting TRBD2. The CDR3 runs to 16 residues. Looked up from germline, CDR1 is KGHDR and CDR2 is SFDVKD. Trimming at V came to 3 bases and at J to 4 bases, leaving 8 bases not matched to a gene. The CDR3 is CATSDPIAGEGETQYF. Written as DNA, the CDR3 is TGTGCCACCAGTGATCCCATAGCGGGAGAAGGAGAGACCCAGTACTTC.